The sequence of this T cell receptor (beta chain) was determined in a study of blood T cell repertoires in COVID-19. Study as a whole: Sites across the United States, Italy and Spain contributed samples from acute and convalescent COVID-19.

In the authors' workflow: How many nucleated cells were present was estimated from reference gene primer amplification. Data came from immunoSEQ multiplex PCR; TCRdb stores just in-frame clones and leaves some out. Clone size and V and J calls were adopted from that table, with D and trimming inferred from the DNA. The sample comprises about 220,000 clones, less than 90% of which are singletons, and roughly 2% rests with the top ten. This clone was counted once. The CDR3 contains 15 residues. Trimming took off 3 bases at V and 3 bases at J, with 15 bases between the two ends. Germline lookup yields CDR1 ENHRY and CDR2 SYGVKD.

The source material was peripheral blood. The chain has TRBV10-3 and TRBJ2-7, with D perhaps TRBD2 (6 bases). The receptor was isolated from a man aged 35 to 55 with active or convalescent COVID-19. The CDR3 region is CAISDAWQGLYEQYF. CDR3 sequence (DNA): TGTGCCATCAGTGATGCTTGGCAGGGACTCTACGAGCAGTACTTC.